A single sample is the source of the 23 T cell receptor beta chains below, sequenced in a study of long-term antiretroviral therapy in people with HIV (dated by TCRdb to 2021 to 2024). The immunoSEQ hsTCRB v3.0 assay was used at survey level resolution for TRB variable region sequencing. The table was pulled from immuneACCESS by TCRdb, which kept in-frame rearrangements only. Such tables lose some clones; where checked, under half of the loss comes from unresolved V genes, and the rest has no known cause. The sample records about 20,000 clones, 76% of which are singletons. The ten largest clonotypes hold roughly 8.8% of the sample. The sample here was unsorted PBMCs, taken 0.5 years before starting antiretroviral therapy. These receptors all come from a man aged 18 to 30 with HIV.

V is TRBV6-6 and J is TRBJ1-4; no clear D gene. V was cut by 6 bases and J by 5 bases, with 10 bases left in between. The CDR3 runs 13 residues. Germline V gives CDR1 MNHNY, CDR2 SVGAGI (reference sequence). CDR3: CASSDPGNEKLFF. Written as DNA, the CDR3 is TGTGCCAGCAGCGACCCTGGAAATGAAAAACTGTTTTTT.

This clone was picked up a small number of times. The chain couples TRBV4-1 to TRBJ2-7, with unresolved D. This CDR3 spans 12 amino acids. With 3 bases removed from V and 1 base from J, the gap between germline ends came to 4 bases. Germline CDR1 and CDR2: MGHRA and YSYEKL. The CDR3 sequence is CASSQSSYEQYF. As DNA, the CDR3 is TGCGCCAGCAGCCAGAGTTCCTACGAGCAGTACTTC.

This clone appeared a few times. The V gene is TRBV9, the J gene TRBJ2-2; 10 nucleotides align to TRBD1. V lost 3 bases to trimming and J lost 7 bases; unmatched junction nucleotides: 6. The germline gives CDR1 SGDLS, CDR2 YYNGEE. This CDR3 region has 15 residues. CDR3 region: CASSGQGAIGGELFF. The CDR3 DNA follows: TGTGCCAGCAGCGGACAGGGGGCTATTGGCGGGGAGCTGTTTTTT.

CDR3 coding DNA: TGCGCCAGCAGCTTTCGGCGGGGTGAGGACATTCAGTACTTC. Translation gives CASSFRRGEDIQYF. V gene TRBV5-1 combines with J gene TRBJ2-4, with D tentatively TRBD2 (6 bases). This CDR3 spans 14 amino acids. V lost 2 bases to trimming and J lost 8 bases, with 14 bases between them. CDR1 is SGHRS, CDR2 YFSETQ, per germline.

Written as DNA, the CDR3 is TGTGCCAGCAGCTTGGGGGGGCGAGGAACGTCAGATACGCAGTATTTT. It translates to CASSLGGRGTSDTQYF. V gene TRBV5-6 combines with J gene TRBJ2-3, with D possibly TRBD1 on 6 matching bases. The length of the CDR3 is 16 residues. Germline loops: CDR1 SGHDT, CDR2 YYEEEE. V was pared by 0 bases and J by 4 bases, with 15 bases between. The variable domain in full, completed from reference TRBV5-6 and TRBJ2-3, reads DAGVTQSPTHLIKTRGQQVTLRCSPKSGHDTVSWYQQALGQGPQFIFQYYEEEERQRGNFPDRFSGHQFPNYSSELNVNALLLGDSALYLCASSLGGRGTSDTQYFGPGTRLTVL.

This rearrangement joins TRBV7-3 to TRBJ2-7; D remains ambiguous. The CDR3 has 18 residues. Between the trimmed V and J ends, which lost 2 bases and 1 base, there was a span of 21 bases. Germline loops: CDR1 SGHTA, CDR2 FQGTGA. CDR3 coding DNA: TGTGCCAGCAGCTTATCGCGAGTCGGTACGGGCCTATCCTACGAGCAGTACTTC. It yields the protein CASSLSRVGTGLSYEQYF.

This chain links TRBV19 with TRBJ2-7; 8 bases align to TRBD2. V gave up 2 bases and J gave up 3 bases; unmatched junction bases: 6. Germline V gives CDR1 LNHDA, CDR2 SQIVND (reference sequence). The CDR3 extends over 15 amino acids. The CDR3 DNA reads as TGTGCCAGTAGTATAACGAGCGGGAGTGTCTACGAGCAGTACTTC. Its protein product is CASSITSGSVYEQYF.

This chain's CDR3 is CAVKSAYGYTF. The CDR3 DNA sequence: TGTGCCGTCAAATCGGCCTATGGCTACACCTTC. The V gene is TRBV6-4, the J gene TRBJ1-2; D call uncertain. Germline V gene lookup returns CDR1 MRHNA and CDR2 SNTAGT. V lost 11 bases and J lost 4, with 11 bases in between. The CDR3 is 11 amino acids.

The sample holds a few counts of this clone. The gene calls are TRBV27 and TRBJ1-5; D is ambiguous. The CDR3 is made up of 13 amino acids. The germline V and J ends were trimmed by 3 bases and 4 bases, with 7 bases remaining between them. Germline V gives CDR1 MNHEY, CDR2 SMNVEV (reference sequence). CDR3 sequence: CASSLWANQPQHF. DNA for the CDR3: TGTGCCAGCAGTTTGTGGGCAAATCAGCCCCAGCATTTT.

J is TRBJ2-7 and V is TRBV4-2; 9 bases match TRBD1. Germline values: CDR1 LGHNA, CDR2 YNFKEQ. The CDR3 is made up of 14 amino acids. The V segment lost 3 bases and the J segment 4 bases; nucleotides outside the gene matches: 4. CDR3 amino acids: CASSQTGTGYEQYF. The CDR3 DNA follows: TGTGCCAGCAGCCAGACCGGGACAGGGTACGAGCAGTACTTC.

CDR3 nucleotides: TGTGCCAGTAGTATCGGGGGGCAAGGCGGGGAGCTGTTTTTT. The encoded protein is CASSIGGQGGELFF. The chain uses TRBV19 and TRBJ2-2, with D possibly being TRBD2 (7 bases). Per the germline V gene, CDR1 is LNHDA and CDR2 is SQIVND (reference sequence). The germline V and J ends were trimmed by 3 bases and 7 bases, with 12 bases remaining between them. The CDR3 contains 14 residues.

This chain uses TRBV28 with TRBJ1-4; D is unresolved. V was trimmed by 3 bases and J by 4 bases, leaving 0 bases between them. CDR1 and CDR2 from the germline V gene are MDHEN and SYDVKM. CDR3 size: 11 residues. The CDR3 protein is CASSFNEKLFF. CDR3 coding DNA: TGTGCCAGCAGTTTTAATGAAAAACTGTTTTTT. Full variable domain (outside the CDR3, taken from reference TRBV28 and TRBJ1-4): DVKVTQSSRYLVKRTGEKVFLECVQDMDHENMFWYRQDPGLGLRLIYFSYDVKMKEKGDIPEGYSVSREKKERFSLILESASTNQTSMYLCASSFNEKLFFGSGTQLSVL.

The chain is built from TRBV19 and TRBJ2-1; D not certain. V lost 5 bases, J lost 4 bases, and 6 bases lay in between. The length of the CDR3 is 12 residues. CDR1 LNHDA and CDR2 SQIVND come from the germline V gene (reference sequence). CDR3 DNA: TGTGCCAGTAGTCTGAGATACAATGAGCAGTTCTTC. Translating it yields CASSLRYNEQFF.

Only a few counts were recorded for this clone. The chain employs TRBV5-6 and TRBJ2-7; D is unclear. V was clipped by 4 bases and J by 3 bases, with 8 bases between them. Germline V gene sequence: CDR1 SGHDT, CDR2 YYEEEE. The CDR3 sequence is 12 residues long. This CDR3 is CASSPGHYEQYF. The CDR3 nucleotides are TGTGCCAGCAGCCCAGGTCACTACGAGCAGTACTTC.

V and J are TRBV27 and TRBJ1-4; 7 bases agree with TRBD1. The CDR3 is 19 residues long. Germline assignment: CDR1 MNHEY and CDR2 SMNVEV (reference sequence). Trimming took 3 bases from V and 1 from J; bases not matched to a gene: 14. The CDR3 nucleotides are TGTGCCAGCAGTTTTTCCCCCCGACAGGGAGGAGGAACTAATGAAAAACTGTTTTTT. Translated: CASSFSPRQGGGTNEKLFF.

The chain uses TRBV19 and TRBJ1-2, with D possibly matching TRBD1 (6 bases). This CDR3 comprises 13 residues. Trimming cost V 4 bases and J 8 bases, with 14 bases left between them. Germline V gene sequence: CDR1 LNHDA, CDR2 SQIVND (reference sequence). The CDR3 DNA follows: TGTGCCAGTAGTAGTCGTGGGGGCGAGGGCTACACCTTC. It is translated as CASSSRGGEGYTF. Supplemented by reference TRBV19 and TRBJ1-2, the full variable domain reads DGGITQSPKYLFRKEGQNVTLSCEQNLNHDAMYWYRQDPGQGLRLIYYSQIVNDFQKGDIAEGYSVSREKKESFPLTVTSAQKNPTAFYLCASSSRGGEGYTFGSGTRLTVV.

The chain uses TRBV27 and TRBJ1-1; D is undetermined. Between the trimmed V and J ends, which lost 3 bases and 1 base, there was a span of 6 bases. The CDR3 length is 13 residues. Germline CDR1 reads MNHEY; CDR2 reads SMNVEV (reference sequence). CDR3 in DNA: TGTGCCAGCAGTTTGTCGGAGAACACTGAAGCTTTCTTT. As protein: CASSLSENTEAFF.

The rearrangement joins TRBV5-4 to TRBJ2-7; 9 bases are a match to TRBD1. Losses at the gene ends were 4 bases for V and 5 bases for J; bases not matched to a gene: 7. This CDR3 has 14 amino acids. The germline V gene has CDR1 SGHNT and CDR2 YYREEE (reference sequence). The CDR3 reads CASSAGTGRDEQYF. The CDR3 DNA is TGTGCCAGCAGCGCCGGGACAGGGCGAGACGAGCAGTACTTC.

This clone has just a few counts. The chain employs TRBV28 and TRBJ1-2; D unclear. Deletions cut 7 bases from V and 2 bases from J, with 11 bases between. The CDR3 runs to 13 residues. CDR1 MDHEN and CDR2 SYDVKM come from the germline V gene. CDR3 loop: CASTETPNYGYTF. The CDR3 nucleotides are TGTGCCAGCACCGAAACACCGAACTATGGCTACACCTTC.

The V and J genes are TRBV4-1 and TRBJ2-3, with D unclear. The CDR3 consists of 14 residues. The germline V gene has CDR1 MGHRA and CDR2 YSYEKL. Trimming removed 1 base from V and 0 bases from J, with 5 bases in between. CDR3 nucleotide sequence: TGCGCCAGCAGCCAAGGAGCTAGCACAGATACGCAGTATTTT. As protein: CASSQGASTDTQYF.

This clone was observed a handful of times. The chain has TRBV19 and TRBJ2-1; 12 positions match TRBD1. Germline CDR1 is LNHDA and CDR2 is SQIVND (reference sequence). The CDR3 spans 15 residues. J gave up 6 bases and V 3 bases, and 3 bases lay outside the gene matches. DNA of the CDR3: TGTGCCAGTAGTATGGGGACAGGGGGCTTCAATGAGCAGTTCTTC. This gives the protein CASSMGTGGFNEQFF.

CDR3 residues: CASQPPGGDFDEQYF. The DNA for the CDR3 is TGCGCCAGCCAGCCACCGGGCGGGGACTTCGACGAGCAGTACTTC. The gene calls are TRBV10-1 and TRBJ2-7; the D gene is possibly TRBD2 (6 bases). The CDR3 length is 15 residues. Between the trimmed V and J ends, which lost 8 bases and 5 bases, there was a span of 22 bases. Germline CDR1 and CDR2: WNHNN and SYGVQD (reference sequence).

The V and J genes are TRBV6-1 and TRBJ1-1; D ambiguous. Germline loops: CDR1 MNHNS, CDR2 SASEGT. CDR3 size: 11 residues. Trimming shortened V by 8 bases and J by 11 bases, and 15 bases separated the two germline ends. CDR3 nucleotide sequence: TGTGCCAGCGCCTTCCCCTCCGGTGCTTTCTTT. This gives the protein CASAFPSGAFF.